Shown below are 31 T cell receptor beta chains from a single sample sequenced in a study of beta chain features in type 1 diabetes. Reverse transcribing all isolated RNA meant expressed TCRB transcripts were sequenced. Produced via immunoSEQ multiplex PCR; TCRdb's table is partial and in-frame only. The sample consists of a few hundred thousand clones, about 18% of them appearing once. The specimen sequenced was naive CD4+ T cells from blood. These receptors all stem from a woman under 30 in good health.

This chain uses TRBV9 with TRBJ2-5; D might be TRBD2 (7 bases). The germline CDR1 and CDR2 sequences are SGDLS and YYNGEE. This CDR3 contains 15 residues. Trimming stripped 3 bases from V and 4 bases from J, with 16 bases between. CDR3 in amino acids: CASSARGGGGETQYF. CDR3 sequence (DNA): TGTGCCAGCAGCGCGCGAGGGGGAGGGGGAGAGACCCAGTACTTC. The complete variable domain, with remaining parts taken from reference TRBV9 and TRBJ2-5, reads DSGVTQTPKHLITATGQRVTLRCSPRSGDLSVYWYQQSLDQGLQFLIQYYNGEERAKGNILERFSAQQFPDLHSELNLSSLELGDSALYFCASSARGGGGETQYFGPGTRLLVL.

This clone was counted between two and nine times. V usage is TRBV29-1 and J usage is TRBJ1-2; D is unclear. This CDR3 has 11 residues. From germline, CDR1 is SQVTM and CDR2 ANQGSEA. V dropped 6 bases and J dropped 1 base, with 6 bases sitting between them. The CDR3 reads CSVEINYGYTF. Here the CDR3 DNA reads TGCAGCGTCGAGATTAACTATGGCTACACCTTC.

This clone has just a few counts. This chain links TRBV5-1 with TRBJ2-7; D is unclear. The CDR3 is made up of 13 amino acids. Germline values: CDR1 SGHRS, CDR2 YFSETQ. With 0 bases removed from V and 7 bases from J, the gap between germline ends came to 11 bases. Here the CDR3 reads CASSLERFREQYF. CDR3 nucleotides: TGCGCCAGCAGCTTGGAGAGGTTTCGGGAGCAGTACTTC.

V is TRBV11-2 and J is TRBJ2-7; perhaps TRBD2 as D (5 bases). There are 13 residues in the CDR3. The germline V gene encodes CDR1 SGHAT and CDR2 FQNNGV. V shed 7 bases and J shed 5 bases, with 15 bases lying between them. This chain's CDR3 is CASNPAGAHEQYF. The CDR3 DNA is TGTGCCAGCAACCCCGCGGGTGCGCACGAGCAGTACTTC.

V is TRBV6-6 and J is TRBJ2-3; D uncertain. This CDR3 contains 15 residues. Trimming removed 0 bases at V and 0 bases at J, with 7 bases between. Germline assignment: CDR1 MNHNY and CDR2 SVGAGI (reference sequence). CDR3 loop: CASSYSGTSTDTQYF. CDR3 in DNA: TGTGCCAGCAGTTACTCCGGTACTAGCACAGATACGCAGTATTTT.

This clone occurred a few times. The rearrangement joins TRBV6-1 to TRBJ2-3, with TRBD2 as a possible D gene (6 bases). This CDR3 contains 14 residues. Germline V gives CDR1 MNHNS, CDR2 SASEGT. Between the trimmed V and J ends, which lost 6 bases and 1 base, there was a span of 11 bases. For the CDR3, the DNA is TGTGCCAGCAGAGGACTACACGGCACAGATACGCAGTATTTT. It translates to CASRGLHGTDTQYF.

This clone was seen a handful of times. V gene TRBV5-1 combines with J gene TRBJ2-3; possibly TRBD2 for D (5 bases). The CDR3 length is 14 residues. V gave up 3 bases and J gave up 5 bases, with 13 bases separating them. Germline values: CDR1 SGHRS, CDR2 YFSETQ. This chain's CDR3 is CASSYLSGGDTQYF. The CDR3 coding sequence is TGCGCCAGCAGCTACCTCAGCGGCGGAGATACGCAGTATTTT.

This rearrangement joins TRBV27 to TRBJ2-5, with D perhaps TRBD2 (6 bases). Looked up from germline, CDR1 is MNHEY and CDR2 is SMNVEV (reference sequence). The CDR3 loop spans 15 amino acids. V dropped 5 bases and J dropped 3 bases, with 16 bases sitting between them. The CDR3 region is CASSPKEGPKETQYF. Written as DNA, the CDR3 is TGTGCCAGCAGTCCGAAGGAGGGCCCTAAAGAGACCCAGTACTTC.

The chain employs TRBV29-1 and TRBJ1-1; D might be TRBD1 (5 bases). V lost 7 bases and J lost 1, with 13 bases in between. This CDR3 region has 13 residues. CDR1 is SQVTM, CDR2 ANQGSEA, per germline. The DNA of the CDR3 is TGCAGCGCCGGGGGACTCCCGAACACTGAAGCTTTCTTT. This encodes CSAGGLPNTEAFF. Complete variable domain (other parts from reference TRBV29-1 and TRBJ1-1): SAVISQKPSRDICQRGTSLTIQCQVDSQVTMMFWYRQQPGQSLTLIATANQGSEATYESGFVIDKFPISRPNLTFSTLTVSNMSPEDSSIYLCSAGGLPNTEAFFGQGTRLTVV.

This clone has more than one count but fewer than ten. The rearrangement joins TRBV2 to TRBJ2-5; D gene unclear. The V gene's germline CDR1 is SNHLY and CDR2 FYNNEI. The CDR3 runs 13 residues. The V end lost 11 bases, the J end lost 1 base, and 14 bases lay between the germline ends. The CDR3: CASSTQRQETQYF. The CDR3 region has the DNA TGTGCCTCCAGCACCCAGCGCCAAGAGACCCAGTACTTC.

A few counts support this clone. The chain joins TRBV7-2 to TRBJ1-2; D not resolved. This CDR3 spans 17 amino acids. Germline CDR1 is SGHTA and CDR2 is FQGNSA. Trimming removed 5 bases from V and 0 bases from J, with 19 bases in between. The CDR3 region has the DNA TGTGCCAGCAGCAAGCCTCGGGGAGACCTAGCTAACTATGGCTACACCTTC. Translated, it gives CASSKPRGDLANYGYTF.

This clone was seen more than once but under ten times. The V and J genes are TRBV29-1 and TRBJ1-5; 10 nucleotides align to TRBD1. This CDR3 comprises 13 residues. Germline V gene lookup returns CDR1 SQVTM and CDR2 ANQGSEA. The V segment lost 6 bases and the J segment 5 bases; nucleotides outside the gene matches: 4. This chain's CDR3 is CSVGTGVDQPQHF. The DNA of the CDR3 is TGCAGCGTGGGGACAGGGGTGGATCAGCCCCAGCATTTT.

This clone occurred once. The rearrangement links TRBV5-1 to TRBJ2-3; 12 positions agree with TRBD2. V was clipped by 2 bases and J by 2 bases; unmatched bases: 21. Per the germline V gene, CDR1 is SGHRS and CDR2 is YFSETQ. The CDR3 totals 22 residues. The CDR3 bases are TGCGCCAGCAGCTTACCCCGACTAGCGGGGGAGAGGTGGAACCTCAACACAGATACGCAGTATTTT. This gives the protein CASSLPRLAGERWNLNTDTQYF.

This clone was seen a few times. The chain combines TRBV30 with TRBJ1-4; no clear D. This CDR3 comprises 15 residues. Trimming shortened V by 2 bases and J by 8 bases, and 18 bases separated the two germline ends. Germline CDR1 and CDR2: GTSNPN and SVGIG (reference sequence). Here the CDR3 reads CAWSPNGVGAEKLFF. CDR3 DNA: TGTGCCTGGAGTCCTAACGGGGTAGGAGCGGAAAAACTGTTTTTT.

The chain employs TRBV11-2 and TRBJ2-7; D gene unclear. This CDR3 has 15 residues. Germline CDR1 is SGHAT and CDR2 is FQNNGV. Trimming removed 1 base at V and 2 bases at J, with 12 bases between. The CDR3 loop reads CASSLVSQATYEQYF. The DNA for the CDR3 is TGTGCCAGCAGCTTAGTCTCCCAGGCGACCTACGAGCAGTACTTC.

The CDR3, as DNA: TGTGCCAGCAGCTTAGGGGGCTGGGACAATGAGCAGTTCTTC. It encodes CASSLGGWDNEQFF. The chain is built from TRBV7-3 and TRBJ2-1; TRBD1 might be the D (6 bases). The CDR3 has 14 residues. Germline CDR1 reads SGHTA; CDR2 reads FQGTGA. V lost 2 bases to trimming and J lost 5 bases, with 10 bases between them.

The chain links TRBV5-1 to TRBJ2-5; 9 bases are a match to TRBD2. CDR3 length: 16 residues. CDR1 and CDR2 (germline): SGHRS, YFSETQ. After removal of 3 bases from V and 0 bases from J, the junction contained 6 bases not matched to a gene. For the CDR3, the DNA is TGCGCCAGCAGCTCGGGGCCTAGCGGGAACCAAGAGACCCAGTACTTC. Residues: CASSSGPSGNQETQYF.

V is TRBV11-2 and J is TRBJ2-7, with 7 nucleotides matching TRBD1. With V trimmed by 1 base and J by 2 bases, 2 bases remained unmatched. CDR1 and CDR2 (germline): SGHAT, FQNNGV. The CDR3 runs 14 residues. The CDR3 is CASSLVQGPYEQYF. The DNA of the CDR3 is TGTGCCAGCAGCTTAGTACAGGGGCCCTACGAGCAGTACTTC. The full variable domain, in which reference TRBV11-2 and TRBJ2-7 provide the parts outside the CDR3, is EAGVAQSPRYKIIEKRQSVAFWCNPISGHATLYWYQQILGQGPKLLIQFQNNGVVDDSQLPKDRFSAERLKGVDSTLKIQPAKLEDSAVYLCASSLVQGPYEQYFGPGTRLTVT.

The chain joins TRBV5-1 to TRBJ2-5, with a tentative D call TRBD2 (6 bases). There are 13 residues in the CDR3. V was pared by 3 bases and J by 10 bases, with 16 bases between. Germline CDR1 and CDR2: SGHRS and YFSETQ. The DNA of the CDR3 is TGCGCCAGCAGCTCCGCAGTGAGGAGGGACCAGTACTTC. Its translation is CASSSAVRRDQYF.

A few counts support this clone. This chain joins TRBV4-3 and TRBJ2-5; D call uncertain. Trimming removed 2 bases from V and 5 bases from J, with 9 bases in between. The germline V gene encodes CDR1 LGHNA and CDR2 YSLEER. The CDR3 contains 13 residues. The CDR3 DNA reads TGCGCCAGCAGCCAAAACCGCAGGGAGACCCAGTACTTC. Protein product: CASSQNRRETQYF.

The DNA of the CDR3 is TGCGCCAGCAGCTTGGGTAGGGAGGGCTACACCTTC. It is translated as CASSLGREGYTF. This rearrangement joins TRBV5-1 to TRBJ1-2; D ambiguous. The CDR3 has 12 amino acids. CDR1 is SGHRS, CDR2 YFSETQ, per germline. Trimming cost V 0 bases and J 8 bases, with 8 bases left between them.

DNA for the CDR3: TGCAGCGTACATAGCGGCACCAGCTCCTACGAGCAGTACTTC. The encoded protein is CSVHSGTSSYEQYF. The chain employs TRBV29-1 and TRBJ2-7, with a possible D match to TRBD2 (6 bases). Between the trimmed V and J ends, which lost 6 bases and 0 bases, there was a span of 15 bases. The CDR3 is 14 residues long. CDR1 and CDR2 (germline): SQVTM, ANQGSEA.

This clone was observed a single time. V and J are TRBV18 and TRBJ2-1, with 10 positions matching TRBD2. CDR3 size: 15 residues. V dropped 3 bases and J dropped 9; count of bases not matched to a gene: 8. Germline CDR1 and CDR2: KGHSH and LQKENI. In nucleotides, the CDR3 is TGTGCCAGCTCACCCGCTAGCGGGAGTAGGAGTGAGCAGTTCTTC. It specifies CASSPASGSRSEQFF.

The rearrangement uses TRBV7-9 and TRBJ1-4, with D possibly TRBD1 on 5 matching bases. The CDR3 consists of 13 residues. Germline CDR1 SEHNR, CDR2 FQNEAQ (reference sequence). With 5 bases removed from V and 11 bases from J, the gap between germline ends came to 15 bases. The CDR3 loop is CASSPDGGGKLFF. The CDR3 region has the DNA TGTGCCAGCAGCCCAGATGGGGGGGGGAAACTGTTTTTT.

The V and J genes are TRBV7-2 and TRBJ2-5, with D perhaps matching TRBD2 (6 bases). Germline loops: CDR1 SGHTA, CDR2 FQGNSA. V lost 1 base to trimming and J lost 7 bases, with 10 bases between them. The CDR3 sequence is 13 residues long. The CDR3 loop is CASSLVRGGTQYF. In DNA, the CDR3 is TGTGCCAGCAGCTTAGTGCGGGGCGGGACCCAGTACTTC.

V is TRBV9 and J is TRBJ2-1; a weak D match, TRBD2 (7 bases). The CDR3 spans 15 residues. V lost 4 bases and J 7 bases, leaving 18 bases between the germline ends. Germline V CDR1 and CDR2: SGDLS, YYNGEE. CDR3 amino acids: CASSPGAGRRNEQFF. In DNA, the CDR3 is TGTGCCAGCAGCCCGGGGGCCGGGAGGCGGAATGAGCAGTTCTTC.

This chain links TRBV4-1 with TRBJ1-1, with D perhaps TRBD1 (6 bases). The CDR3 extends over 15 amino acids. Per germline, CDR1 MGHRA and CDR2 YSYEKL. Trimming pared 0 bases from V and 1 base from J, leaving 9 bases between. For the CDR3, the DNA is TGCGCCAGCAGCCAAGATGCGGGGGCGAACACTGAAGCTTTCTTT. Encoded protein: CASSQDAGANTEAFF.

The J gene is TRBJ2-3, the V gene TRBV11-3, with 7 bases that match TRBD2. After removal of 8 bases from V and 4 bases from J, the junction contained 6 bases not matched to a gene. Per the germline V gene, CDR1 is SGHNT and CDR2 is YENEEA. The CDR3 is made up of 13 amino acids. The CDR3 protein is CASGNLAADTQYF. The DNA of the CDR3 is TGTGCCAGCGGAAACCTAGCGGCAGATACGCAGTATTTT.

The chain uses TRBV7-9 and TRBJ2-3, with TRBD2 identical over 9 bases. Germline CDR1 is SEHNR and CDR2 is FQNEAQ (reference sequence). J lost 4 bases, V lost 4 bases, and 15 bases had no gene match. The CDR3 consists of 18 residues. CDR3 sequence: CASSWRTGLALAADTQYF. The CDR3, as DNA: TGTGCCAGCAGCTGGAGAACCGGACTAGCGTTGGCGGCAGATACGCAGTATTTT.

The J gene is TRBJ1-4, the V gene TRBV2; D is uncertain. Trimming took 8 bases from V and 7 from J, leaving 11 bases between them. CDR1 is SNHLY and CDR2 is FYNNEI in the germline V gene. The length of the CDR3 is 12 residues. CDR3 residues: CASVLPTEKLFF. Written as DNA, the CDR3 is TGTGCCAGCGTCCTACCCACTGAAAAACTGTTTTTT. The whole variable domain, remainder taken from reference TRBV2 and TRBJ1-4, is EPEVTQTPSHQVTQMGQEVILRCVPISNHLYFYWYRQILGQKVEFLVSFYNNEISEKSEIFDDQFSVERPDGSNFTLKIRSTKLEDSAMYFCASVLPTEKLFFGSGTQLSVL.

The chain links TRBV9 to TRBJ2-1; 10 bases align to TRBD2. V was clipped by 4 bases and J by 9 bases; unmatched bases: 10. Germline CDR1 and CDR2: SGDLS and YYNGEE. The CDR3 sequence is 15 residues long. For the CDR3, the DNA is TGTGCCAGCAGCTCCCGGCTAGCGGGAGCGGTTGAGCAGTTCTTC. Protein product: CASSSRLAGAVEQFF.